This TCR beta chain was observed in a study of identical twins. The study, taken as a whole, reports: With abundant cord blood beta clonotypes, insertions were fewer; memory repertoires showed no such pattern.

TCRdb reprocessed the 5' RACE reads via MiXCR and lists one record per CDR3 protein. The sample records 300,000 to 400,000 distinct CDR3 sequences, 9% to 15% being singletons. This clonotype was counted only a few times. Its antigen remains unidentified. Looked up from germline, CDR1 is SGDLS and CDR2 is YYNGEE. Trimming removed 0 bases at V and 0 bases at J, with 8 bases between. CDR3 length: 15 amino acids. In addition, the sample was reused for a study of yellow fever vaccine responses in identical twins.

The sequenced material came from CD8+ T cells sorted from blood. The TCR originated in a woman aged 18-30 years in good health. The chain has TRBV9 and TRBJ2-3, with D perhaps being TRBD1 or TRBD2 (6 bases each). The CDR3 protein is CASSVGGASTDTQYF. The DNA of the CDR3 is TGTGCCAGCAGCGTAGGGGGGGCTAGCACAGATACGCAGTATTTT.